This TCR beta chain emerged from a study of cytomegalovirus exposure and HLA in healthy donors. Per germline, CDR1 SGHDT and CDR2 YYEEEE. The length of the CDR3 is 16 residues. V lost 1 base to trimming and J lost 3 bases; unmatched junction nucleotides: 8. PCR was performed using 60 Vbeta and 13 Jbeta primers. Repertoires were generated with immunoSEQ multiplex PCR, while TCRdb's copy carries only in-frame clones and drops some. The sample includes 110,000 or so clones, approximately 80% of them seen just once. Donors were ostensibly healthy at sampling, although undocumented immune exposures were probable.

The sequence derives from a woman aged 18-30 years in good health and CMV-seronegative. The sample consisted of PBMCs. The chain links TRBV5-6 to TRBJ2-7, with TRBD2 matching over 9 bases. The CDR3 DNA is TGTGCCAGCAGCTTGTCGTCAAGGACTAGCGACTACGAGCAGTACTTC. It yields the protein CASSLSSRTSDYEQYF.